The sample holds many counts of the clone carrying this T cell receptor (beta chain). Stability of Graves' hyperthyroidism was defined as absent ophthalmopathy progression within 18 months. The study left out patients who had uncontrolled infection, other autoimmune disease, pregnancy or lactation. Together with thyroid ultrasound, orbital computed tomography, serum thyroxine and TRAb, clinical symptoms were used for diagnoses. This sample holds PBMCs from less than 13 ml fresh peripheral blood. This sample was taken from a study of T cells in Graves' hyperthyroidism and ophthalmopathy. The CDR3 consists of 12 residues. Per the germline V gene, CDR1 is DFQATT and CDR2 is SNEGSKA (reference sequence). V lost 0 bases and J lost 8, with 8 bases in between. TCR beta CDR3 regions were amplified from RNA transcripts. The TCR CDR3 first-round RT-PCR relied on the HTBI primer set. TCRdb independently ran MiXCR on the multiplex PCR reads; one entry per CDR3 protein. The table has hundreds of thousands of distinct CDR3 sequences, around 14% seen once.

The TCR was taken from a young woman with Graves' hyperthyroidism. Specimen: blood. This chain uses TRBV20-1 with TRBJ2-1; D is perhaps TRBD1 (5 bases). The CDR3 DNA follows: TGCAGTGCTAGAGATCAGGGTGATGAGCAGTTCTTC. It translates to CSARDQGDEQFF.